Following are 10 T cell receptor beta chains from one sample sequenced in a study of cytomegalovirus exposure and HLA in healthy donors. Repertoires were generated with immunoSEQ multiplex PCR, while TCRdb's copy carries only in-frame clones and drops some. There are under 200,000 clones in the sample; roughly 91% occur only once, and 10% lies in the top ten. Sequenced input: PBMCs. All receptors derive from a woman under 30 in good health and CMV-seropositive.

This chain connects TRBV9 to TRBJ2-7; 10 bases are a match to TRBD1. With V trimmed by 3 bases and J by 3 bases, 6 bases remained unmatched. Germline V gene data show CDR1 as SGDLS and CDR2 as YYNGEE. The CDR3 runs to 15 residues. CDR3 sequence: CASSGGDRGNYEQYF. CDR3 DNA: TGTGCCAGCAGCGGCGGGGACAGGGGTAACTACGAGCAGTACTTC.

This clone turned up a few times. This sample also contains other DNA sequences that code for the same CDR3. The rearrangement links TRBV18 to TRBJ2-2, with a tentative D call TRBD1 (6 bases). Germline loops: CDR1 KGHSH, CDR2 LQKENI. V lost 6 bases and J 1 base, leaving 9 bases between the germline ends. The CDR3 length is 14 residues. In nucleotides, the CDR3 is TGTGCCAGCTCGCCGGGACAGAACACCGGGGAGCTGTTTTTT. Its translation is CASSPGQNTGELFF. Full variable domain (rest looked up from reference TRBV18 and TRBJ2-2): NAGVMQNPRHLVRRRGQEARLRCSPMKGHSHVYWYRQLPEEGLKFMVYLQKENIIDESGMPKERFSAEFPKEGPSILRIQQVVRGDSAAYFCASSPGQNTGELFFGEGSRLTVL.

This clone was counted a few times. The DNA for the CDR3 is TGTGCCACCAGCGATGGAGAAAATAGCAATCAGCCCCAGCATTTT. Its protein is CATSDGENSNQPQHF. V is TRBV15 and J is TRBJ1-5; D gene uncertain. Germline V gene data show CDR1 as LNHNV and CDR2 as YYDKDF (reference sequence). V shed 5 bases and J shed 0 bases, with 11 bases lying between them. The CDR3 loop spans 15 amino acids.

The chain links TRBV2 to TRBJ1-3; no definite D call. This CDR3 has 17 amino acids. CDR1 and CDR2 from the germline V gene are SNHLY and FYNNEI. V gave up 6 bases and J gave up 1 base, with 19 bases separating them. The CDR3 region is CASSLTATSTSGNTIYF. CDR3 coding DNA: TGTGCCAGCAGCCTCACAGCTACCAGTACATCTGGAAACACCATATATTTT.

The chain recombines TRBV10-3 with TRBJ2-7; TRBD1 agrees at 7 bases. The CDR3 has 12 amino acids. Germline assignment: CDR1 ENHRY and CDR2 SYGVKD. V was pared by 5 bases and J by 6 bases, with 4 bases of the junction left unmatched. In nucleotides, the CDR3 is TGTGCCATCAGTAACAGGGGATCCGAGCAGTACTTC. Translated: CAISNRGSEQYF.

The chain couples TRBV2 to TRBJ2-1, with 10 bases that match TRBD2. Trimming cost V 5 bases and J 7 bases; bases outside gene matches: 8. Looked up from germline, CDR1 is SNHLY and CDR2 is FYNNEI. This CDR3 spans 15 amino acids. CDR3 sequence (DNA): TGTGCCAGCAGTCTAAAGCGGGAGGGCCGGAATGAGCAGTTCTTC. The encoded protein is CASSLKREGRNEQFF.

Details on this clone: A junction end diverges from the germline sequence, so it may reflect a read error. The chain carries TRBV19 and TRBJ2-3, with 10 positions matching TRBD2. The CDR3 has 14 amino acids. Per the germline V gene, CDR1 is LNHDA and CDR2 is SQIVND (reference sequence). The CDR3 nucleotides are TGTGCCAGTAGTACTAGCGGGAGCATAGATACGCAGTATTTT. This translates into CASSTSGSIDTQYF.

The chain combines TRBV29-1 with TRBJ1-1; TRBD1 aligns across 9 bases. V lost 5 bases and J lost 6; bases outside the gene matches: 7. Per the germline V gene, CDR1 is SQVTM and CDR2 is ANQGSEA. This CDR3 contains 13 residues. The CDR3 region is CSVIRTGDSEAFF. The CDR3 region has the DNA TGCAGCGTTATCAGGACAGGGGACTCTGAAGCTTTCTTT.

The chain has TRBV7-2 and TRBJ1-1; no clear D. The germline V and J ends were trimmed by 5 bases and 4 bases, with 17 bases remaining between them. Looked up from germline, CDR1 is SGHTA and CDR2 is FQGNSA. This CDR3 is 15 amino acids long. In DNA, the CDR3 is TGTGCCAGCAGCATACCGACCCAACTAACCACTGAAGCTTTCTTT. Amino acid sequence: CASSIPTQLTTEAFF.

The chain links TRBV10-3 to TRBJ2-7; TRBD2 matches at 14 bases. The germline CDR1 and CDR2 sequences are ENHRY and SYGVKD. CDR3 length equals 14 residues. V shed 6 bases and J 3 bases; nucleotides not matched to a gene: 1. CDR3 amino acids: CAISGTSGSYEQYF. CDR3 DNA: TGTGCCATCAGCGGGACTAGCGGGAGCTACGAGCAGTACTTC.